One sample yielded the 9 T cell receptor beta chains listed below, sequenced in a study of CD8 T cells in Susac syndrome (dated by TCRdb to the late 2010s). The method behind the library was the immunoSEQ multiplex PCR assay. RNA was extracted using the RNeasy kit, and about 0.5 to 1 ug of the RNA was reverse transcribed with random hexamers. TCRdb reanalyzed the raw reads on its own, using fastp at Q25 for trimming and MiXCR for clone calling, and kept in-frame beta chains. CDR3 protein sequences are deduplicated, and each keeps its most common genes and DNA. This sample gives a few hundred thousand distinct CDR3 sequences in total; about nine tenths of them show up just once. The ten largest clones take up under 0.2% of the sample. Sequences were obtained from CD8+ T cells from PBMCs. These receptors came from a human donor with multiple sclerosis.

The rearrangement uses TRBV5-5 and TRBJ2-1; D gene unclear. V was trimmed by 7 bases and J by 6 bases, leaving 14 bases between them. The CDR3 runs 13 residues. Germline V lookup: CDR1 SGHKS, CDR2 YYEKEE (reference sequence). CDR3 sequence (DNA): TGTGCCAGCCGAGTAATAGCTGGCAATGAGCAGTTCTTC. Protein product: CASRVIAGNEQFF.

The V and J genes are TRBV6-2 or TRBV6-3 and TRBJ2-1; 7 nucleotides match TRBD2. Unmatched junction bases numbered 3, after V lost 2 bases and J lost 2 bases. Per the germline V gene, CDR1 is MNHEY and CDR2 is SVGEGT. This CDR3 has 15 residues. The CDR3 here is CASSYMLAAYNEQFF. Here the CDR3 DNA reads TGTGCCAGCAGTTACATGCTAGCGGCCTACAATGAGCAGTTCTTC.

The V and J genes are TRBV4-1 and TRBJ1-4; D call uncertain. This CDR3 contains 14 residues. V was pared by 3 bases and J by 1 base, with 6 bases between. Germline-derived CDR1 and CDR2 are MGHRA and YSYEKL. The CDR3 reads CASSHEGTNEKLFF. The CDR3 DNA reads TGCGCCAGCAGCCATGAGGGAACTAATGAAAAACTGTTTTTT.

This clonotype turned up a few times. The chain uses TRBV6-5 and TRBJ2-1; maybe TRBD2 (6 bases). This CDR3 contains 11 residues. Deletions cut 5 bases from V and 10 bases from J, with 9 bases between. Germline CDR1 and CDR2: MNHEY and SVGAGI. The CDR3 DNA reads TGTGCCAGCAGTCCCAGCGGGGAGCAGTTCTTC. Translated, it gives CASSPSGEQFF.

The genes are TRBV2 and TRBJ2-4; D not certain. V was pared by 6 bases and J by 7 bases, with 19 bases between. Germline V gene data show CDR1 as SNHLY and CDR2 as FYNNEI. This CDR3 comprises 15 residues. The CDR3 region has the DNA TGTGCCAGCAGCCCCGGTAGGTGGCCGGAGAACATTCAGTACTTC. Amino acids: CASSPGRWPENIQYF.

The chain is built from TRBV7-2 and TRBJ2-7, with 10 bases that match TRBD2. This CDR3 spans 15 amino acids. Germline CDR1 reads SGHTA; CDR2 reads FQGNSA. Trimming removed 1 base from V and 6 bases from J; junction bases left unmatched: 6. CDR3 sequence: CASSLGVLAGVEQYF. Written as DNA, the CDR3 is TGTGCCAGCAGCTTAGGTGTTCTAGCGGGGGTCGAGCAGTACTTC.

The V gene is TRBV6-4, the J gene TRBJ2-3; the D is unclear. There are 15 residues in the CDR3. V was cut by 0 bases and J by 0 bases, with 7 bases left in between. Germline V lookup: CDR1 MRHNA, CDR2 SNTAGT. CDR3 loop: CASSDSPGSTDTQYF. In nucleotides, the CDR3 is TGTGCCAGCAGTGACTCGCCCGGGAGCACAGATACGCAGTATTTT.

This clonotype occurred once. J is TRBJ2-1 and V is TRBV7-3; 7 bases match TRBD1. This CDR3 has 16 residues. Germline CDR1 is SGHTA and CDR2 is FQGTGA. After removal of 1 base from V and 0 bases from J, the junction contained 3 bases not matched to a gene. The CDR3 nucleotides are TGTGCCAGCAGCTTAAAGGGGGCGGGCTCCTACAATGAGCAGTTCTTC. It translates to CASSLKGAGSYNEQFF.

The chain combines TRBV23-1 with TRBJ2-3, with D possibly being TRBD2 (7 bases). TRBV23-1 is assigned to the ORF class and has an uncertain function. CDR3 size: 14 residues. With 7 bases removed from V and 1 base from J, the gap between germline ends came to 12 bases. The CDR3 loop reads CASTRGGGTDTQYF. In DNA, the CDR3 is TGCGCCAGCACCAGGGGAGGGGGCACAGATACGCAGTATTTT.